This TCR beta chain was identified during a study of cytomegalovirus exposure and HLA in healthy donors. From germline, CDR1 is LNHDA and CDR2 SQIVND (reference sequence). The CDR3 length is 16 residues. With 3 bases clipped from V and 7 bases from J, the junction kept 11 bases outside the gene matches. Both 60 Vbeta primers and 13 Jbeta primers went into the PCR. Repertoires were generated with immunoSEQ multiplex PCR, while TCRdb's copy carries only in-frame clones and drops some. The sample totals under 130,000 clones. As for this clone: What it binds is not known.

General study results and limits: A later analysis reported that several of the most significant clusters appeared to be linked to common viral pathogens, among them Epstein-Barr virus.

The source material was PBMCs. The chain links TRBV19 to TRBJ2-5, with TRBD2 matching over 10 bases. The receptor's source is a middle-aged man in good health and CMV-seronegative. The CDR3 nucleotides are TGTGCCAGTAGTATCGAACTAGCGGGGCCGGGGGGGACCCAGTACTTC. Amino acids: CASSIELAGPGGTQYF. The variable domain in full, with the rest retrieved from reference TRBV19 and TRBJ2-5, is DGGITQSPKYLFRKEGQNVTLSCEQNLNHDAMYWYRQDPGQGLRLIYYSQIVNDFQKGDIAEGYSVSREKKESFPLTVTSAQKNPTAFYLCASSIELAGPGGTQYFGPGTRLLVL.